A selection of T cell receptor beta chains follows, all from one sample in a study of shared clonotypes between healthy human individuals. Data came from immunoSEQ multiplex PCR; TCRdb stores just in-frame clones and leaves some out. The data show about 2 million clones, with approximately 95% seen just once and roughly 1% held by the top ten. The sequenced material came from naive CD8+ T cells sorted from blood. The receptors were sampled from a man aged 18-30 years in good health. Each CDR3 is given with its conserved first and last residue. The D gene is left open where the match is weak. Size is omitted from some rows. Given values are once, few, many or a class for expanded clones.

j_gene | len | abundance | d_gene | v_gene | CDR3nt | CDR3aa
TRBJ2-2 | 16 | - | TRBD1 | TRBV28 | TGTGCCAGCAGTTCCCTAGACAGGGGCTACACCGGGGAGCTGTTTTTT | CASSSLDRGYTGELFF
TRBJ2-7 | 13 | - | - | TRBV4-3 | TGCGCCAGCAGCCAAGTCAGAAATTACGAGCAGTACTTC | CASSQVRNYEQYF
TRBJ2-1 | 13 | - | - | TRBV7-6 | TGTGCCAGCAGCCTGCGACGCAACGATGAGCAGTTCTTC | CASSLRRNDEQFF
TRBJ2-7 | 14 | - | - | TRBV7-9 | TGTGCCAGCAGCCCATGGGACTCCCTACGGGAGCAGTACTTC | CASSPWDSLREQYF
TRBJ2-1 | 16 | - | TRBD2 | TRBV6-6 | TGTGCCAGCAGTTACGCCCCTAGCGGAGCCTACAATGAGCAGTTCTTC | CASSYAPSGAYNEQFF
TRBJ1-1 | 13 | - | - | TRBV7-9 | TGTGCCAGCAGCCCCAACTCGGGGGCCGAAGCTTTCTTT | CASSPNSGAEAFF
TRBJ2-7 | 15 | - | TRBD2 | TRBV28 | TGTGCCAGCAGTTTTGGAGCGGGGGGCCCTTGGGAGCAGTACTTC | CASSFGAGGPWEQYF
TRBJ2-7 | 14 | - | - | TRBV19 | TGTGCCAGTAGTATCGACGCTGAAGTGGAAGAGCAGTACTTC | CASSIDAEVEEQYF
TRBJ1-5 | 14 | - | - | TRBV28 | TGTGCCAGCTCGGGCAGGGGAGACAATCAGCCCCAGCATTTT | CASSGRGDNQPQHF
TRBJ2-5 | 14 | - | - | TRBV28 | TGTGCCAGCAGTTTAGGGGGGAGGCAAGAGACCCAGTACTTC | CASSLGGRQETQYF
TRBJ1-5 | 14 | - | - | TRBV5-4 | TGTGCCAGCAGTTCAGGGGTTGTTTATCAGCCCCAGCATTTT | CASSSGVVYQPQHF
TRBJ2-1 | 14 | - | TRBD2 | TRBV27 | TGTGCCAGCAAGGTTAGCGGGATTCGGAATGAGCAGTTCTTC | CASKVSGIRNEQFF
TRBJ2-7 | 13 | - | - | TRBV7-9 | TGTGCCAGCAGCGTCGGGCCATCCTACGAGCAGTACTTC | CASSVGPSYEQYF
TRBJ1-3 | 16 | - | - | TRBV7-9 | TGTGCCAGCAGCTTAGCAGGAATAAGCTCTGGAAACACCATATATTTT | CASSLAGISSGNTIYF
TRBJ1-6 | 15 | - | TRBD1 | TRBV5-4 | TGTGCCAGCAGCTTGGAAGGACAGGGAGTATCACCCCTCCACTTT | CASSLEGQGVSPLHF
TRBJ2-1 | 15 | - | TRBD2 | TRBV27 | TGTGCCAGCAGTTTCGGTAGCGGGTCCTACAATGAGCAGTTCTTC | CASSFGSGSYNEQFF
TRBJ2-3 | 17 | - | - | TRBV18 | TGTGCCAGCTCACCACAGGAAGAGTTTTCTAGCACAGATACGCAGTATTTT | CASSPQEEFSSTDTQYF
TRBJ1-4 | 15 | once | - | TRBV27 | TGTGCCAGCAGCCGCATACAGGGAATTAATGAAAAACTGTTTTTT | CASSRIQGINEKLFF
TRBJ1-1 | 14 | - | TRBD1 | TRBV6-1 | TGTGCCAGCAACTTGGGACAGGGTCTCACTGAAGCTTTCTTT | CASNLGQGLTEAFF
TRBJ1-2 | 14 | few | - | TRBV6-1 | TGTGCCAGCAGATACAGGGAAGCTAACTATGGCTACACCTTC | CASRYREANYGYTF
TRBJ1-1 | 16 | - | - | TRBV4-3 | TGCGCCAGCAGCCAAGAATCCGGGGGTATTGAGACTGAAGCTTTCTTT | CASSQESGGIETEAFF
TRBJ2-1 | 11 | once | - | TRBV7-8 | TGTGCCAGCAGCTTTAAAAGGGAGCAGTTCTTC | CASSFKREQFF
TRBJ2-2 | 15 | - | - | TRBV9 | TGTGCCAGCAGCGTAGGGGGCTCTAACACCGGGGAGCTGTTTTTT | CASSVGGSNTGELFF
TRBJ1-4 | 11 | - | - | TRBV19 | TGTGCCAGTAGGAAAAATGAAAAACTGTTTTTT | CASRKNEKLFF
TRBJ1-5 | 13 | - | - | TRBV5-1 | TGCGCCAGCAGCTTGCTTGGCAATCAGCCCCAGCATTTT | CASSLLGNQPQHF
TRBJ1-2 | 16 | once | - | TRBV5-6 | TGTGCCAGCAGCGCGGACAGTGGAGAATACAACTATGGCTACACCTTC | CASSADSGEYNYGYTF
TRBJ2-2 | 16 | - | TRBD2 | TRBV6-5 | TGTGCCAGCAGTTACGGCGGGGGGGCAGGCACCGGGGAGCTGTTTTTT | CASSYGGGAGTGELFF
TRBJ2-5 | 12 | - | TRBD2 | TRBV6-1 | TGTGCCAGCAGTTTAGCGGGGGAGACCCAGTACTTC | CASSLAGETQYF